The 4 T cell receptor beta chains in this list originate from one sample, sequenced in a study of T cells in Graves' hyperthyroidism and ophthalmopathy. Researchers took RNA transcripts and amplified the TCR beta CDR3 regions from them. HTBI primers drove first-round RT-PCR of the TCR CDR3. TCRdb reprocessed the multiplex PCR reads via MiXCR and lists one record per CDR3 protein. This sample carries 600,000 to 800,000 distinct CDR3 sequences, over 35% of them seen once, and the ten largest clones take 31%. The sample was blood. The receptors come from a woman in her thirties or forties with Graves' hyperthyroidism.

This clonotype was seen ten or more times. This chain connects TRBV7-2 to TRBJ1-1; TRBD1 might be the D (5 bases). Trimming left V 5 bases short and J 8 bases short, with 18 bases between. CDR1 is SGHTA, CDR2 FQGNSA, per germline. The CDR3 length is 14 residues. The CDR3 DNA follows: TGTGCCAGCAGCCCCCGTCGTGGGGCGGGGGAAGCTTTCTTT. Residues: CASSPRRGAGEAFF.

Here the CDR3 reads CASSGQGISPLHF. The CDR3 coding sequence is TGTGCCAGTAGTGGGCAGGGCATTTCACCCCTCCACTTT. This rearrangement joins TRBV19 to TRBJ1-6; maybe TRBD1 (5 bases). The CDR3 runs to 13 residues. The V gene lost 5 bases and the J gene lost 9 bases, with 11 bases spanning the gap. The germline gives CDR1 LNHDA, CDR2 SQIVND (reference sequence).

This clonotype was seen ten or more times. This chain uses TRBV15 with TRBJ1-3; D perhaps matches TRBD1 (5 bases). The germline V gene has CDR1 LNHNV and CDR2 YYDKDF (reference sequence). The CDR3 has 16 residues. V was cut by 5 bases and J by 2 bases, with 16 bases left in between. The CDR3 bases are TGTGCCACCAGCTCTAACCAGGGCCTTGCTGGAAACACCATATATTTT. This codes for CATSSNQGLAGNTIYF. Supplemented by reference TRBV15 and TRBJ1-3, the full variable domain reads DAMVIQNPRYQVTQFGKPVTLSCSQTLNHNVMYWYQQKSSQAPKLLFHYYDKDFNNEADTPDNFQSRRPNTSFCFLDIRSPGLGDTAMYLCATSSNQGLAGNTIYFGEGSWLTVV.

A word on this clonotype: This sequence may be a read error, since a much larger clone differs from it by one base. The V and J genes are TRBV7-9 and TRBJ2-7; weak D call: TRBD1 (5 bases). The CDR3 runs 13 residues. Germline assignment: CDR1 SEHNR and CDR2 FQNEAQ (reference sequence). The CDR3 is CASSRQSSYEQCF. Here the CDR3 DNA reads TGTGCCAGCAGCCGACAGAGCTCCTACGAGCAGTGCTTC. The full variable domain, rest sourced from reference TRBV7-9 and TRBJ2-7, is DTGVSQNPRHKITKRGQNVTFRCDPISEHNRLYWYRQTLGQGPEFLTYFQNEAQLEKSRLLSDRFSAERPKGSFSTLEIQRTEQGDSAMYLCASSRQSSYEQCFGPGTRLTVT.